The text below deals with one TCR beta chain. Its antigen is unidentified. This record comes from a study of cytomegalovirus exposure and HLA in healthy donors. Germline CDR1 and CDR2: SGHKS and YYEKEE (reference sequence). This CDR3 spans 14 amino acids. The V gene end was trimmed by 6 bases and the J gene end by 3 bases; junction bases not matched to a gene: 5. It was with 60 Vbeta and 13 Jbeta primers that the PCR ran. Sequencing was performed with immunoSEQ multiplex PCR; in TCRdb, only in-frame clones are kept and a portion is missing. The sample carries about 120,000 clones, 80% to 85% recorded once. Study results and caveats: Available immune exposure information covered CMV serostatus only. Follow-up analysis later connected one missense variant in DCLRE1C with trimming of TCR beta V- and J-genes.

V and J are TRBV5-5 and TRBJ2-7; TRBD2 aligns across 11 bases. The sequenced sample consisted of PBMCs. This TCR came from a man in his thirties or forties in good health and CMV-seropositive. DNA for the CDR3: TGTGCCAGCACCCCCGGGACTAGCGGCTACGAGCAGTACTTC. This translates into CASTPGTSGYEQYF. The full variable domain, its missing parts supplied by reference TRBV5-5 and TRBJ2-7, is DAGVTQSPTHLIKTRGQQVTLRCSPISGHKSVSWYQQVLGQGPQFIFQYYEKEERGRGNFPDRFSARQFPNYSSELNVNALLLGDSALYLCASTPGTSGYEQYFGPGTRLTVT.